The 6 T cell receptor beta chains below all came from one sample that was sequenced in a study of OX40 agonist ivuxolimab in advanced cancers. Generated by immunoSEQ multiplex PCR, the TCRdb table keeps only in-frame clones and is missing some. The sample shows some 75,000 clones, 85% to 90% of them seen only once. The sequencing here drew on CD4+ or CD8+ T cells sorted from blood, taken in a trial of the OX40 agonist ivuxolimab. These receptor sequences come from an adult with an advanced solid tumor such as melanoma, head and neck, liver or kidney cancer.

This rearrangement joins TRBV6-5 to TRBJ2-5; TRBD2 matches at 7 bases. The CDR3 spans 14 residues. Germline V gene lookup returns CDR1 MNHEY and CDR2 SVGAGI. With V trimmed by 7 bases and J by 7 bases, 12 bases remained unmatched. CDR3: CASKTGTTGGTQYF. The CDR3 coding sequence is TGTGCCAGCAAAACCGGGACCACGGGGGGGACCCAGTACTTC.

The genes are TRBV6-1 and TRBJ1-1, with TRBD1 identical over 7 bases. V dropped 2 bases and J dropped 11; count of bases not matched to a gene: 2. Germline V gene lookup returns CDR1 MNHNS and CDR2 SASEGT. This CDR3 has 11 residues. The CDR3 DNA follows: TGTGCCAGCAGTGAATTGGACAGGGCTTTCTTT. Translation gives CASSELDRAFF.

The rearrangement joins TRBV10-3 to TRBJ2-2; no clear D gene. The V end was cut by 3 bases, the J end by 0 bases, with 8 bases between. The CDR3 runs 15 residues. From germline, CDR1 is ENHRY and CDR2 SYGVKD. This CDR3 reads CAISDGSTNTGELFF. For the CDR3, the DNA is TGTGCCATCAGTGACGGATCGACGAACACCGGGGAGCTGTTTTTT.

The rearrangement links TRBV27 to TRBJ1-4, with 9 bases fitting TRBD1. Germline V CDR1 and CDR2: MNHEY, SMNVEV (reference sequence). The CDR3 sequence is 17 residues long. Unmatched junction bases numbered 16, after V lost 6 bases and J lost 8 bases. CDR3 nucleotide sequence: TGTGCCAGCAGCCCCCGGGACAGGGTATTTGGTTGGGAAAAACTGTTTTTT. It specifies CASSPRDRVFGWEKLFF.

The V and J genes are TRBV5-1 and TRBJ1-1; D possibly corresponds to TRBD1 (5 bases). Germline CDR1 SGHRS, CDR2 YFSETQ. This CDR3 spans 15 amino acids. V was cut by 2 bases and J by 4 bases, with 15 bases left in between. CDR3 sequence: CASSLRTGTGTEAFF. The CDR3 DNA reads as TGCGCCAGCAGCTTACGGACGGGGACTGGCACTGAAGCTTTCTTT.

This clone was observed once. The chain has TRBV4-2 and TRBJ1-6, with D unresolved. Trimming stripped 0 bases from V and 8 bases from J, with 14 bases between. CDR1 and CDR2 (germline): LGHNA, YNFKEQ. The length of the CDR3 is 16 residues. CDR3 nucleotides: TGTGCCAGCAGCCAAGATTTATTTGGACTTGATTCACCCCTCCACTTT. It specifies CASSQDLFGLDSPLHF.